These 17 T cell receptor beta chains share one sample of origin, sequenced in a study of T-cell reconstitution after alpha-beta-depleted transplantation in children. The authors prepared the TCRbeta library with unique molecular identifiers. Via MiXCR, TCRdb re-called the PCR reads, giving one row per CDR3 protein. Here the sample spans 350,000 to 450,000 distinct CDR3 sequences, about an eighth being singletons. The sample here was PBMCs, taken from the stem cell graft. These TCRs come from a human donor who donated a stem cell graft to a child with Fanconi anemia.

CDR3 in DNA: TGTGCCAGTAGTGTAGGGTTATCTGAAGCTTTCTTT. Its translation is CASSVGLSEAFF. The V call is TRBV19, the J call TRBJ1-1; D not certain. CDR3 length: 12 amino acids. V lost 5 bases, J lost 6 bases, and 10 bases lay in between. The V gene's germline CDR1 is LNHDA and CDR2 SQIVND (reference sequence).

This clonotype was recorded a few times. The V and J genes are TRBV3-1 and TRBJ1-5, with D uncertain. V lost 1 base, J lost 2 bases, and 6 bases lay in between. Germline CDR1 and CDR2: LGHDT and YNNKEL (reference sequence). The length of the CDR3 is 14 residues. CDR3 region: CASSQGRRNQPQHF. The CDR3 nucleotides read TGTGCCAGCAGCCAAGGCCGCCGCAATCAGCCCCAGCATTTT.

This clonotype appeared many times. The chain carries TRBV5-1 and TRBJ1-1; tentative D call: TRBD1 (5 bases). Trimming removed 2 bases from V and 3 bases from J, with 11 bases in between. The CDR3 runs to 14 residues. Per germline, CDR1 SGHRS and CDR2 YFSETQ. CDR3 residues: CASSFSDTYTEAFF. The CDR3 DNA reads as TGCGCCAGCAGCTTCTCGGACACCTACACTGAAGCTTTCTTT.

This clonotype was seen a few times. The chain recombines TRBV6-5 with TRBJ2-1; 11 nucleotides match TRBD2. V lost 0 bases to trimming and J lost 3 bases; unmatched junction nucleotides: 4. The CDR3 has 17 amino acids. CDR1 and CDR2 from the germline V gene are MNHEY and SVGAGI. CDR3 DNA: TGTGCCAGCAGTTACTCCCTAGCGGGGGGTTTCTACAATGAGCAGTTCTTC. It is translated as CASSYSLAGGFYNEQFF.

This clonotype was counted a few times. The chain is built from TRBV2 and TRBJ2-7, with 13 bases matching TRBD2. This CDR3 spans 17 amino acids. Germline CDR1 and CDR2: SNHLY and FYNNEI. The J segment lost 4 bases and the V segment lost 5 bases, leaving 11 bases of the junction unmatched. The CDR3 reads CASSPPWTSGGGYEQYF. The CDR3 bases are TGTGCCAGCAGTCCCCCTTGGACTAGCGGGGGTGGGTACGAGCAGTACTTC.

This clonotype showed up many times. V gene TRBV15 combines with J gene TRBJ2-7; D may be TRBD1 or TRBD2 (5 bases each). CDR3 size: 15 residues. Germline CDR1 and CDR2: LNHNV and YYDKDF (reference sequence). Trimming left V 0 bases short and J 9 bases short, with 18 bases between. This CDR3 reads CATSRDFLGARGQYF. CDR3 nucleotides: TGTGCCACCAGCAGAGATTTTCTAGGGGCTCGGGGGCAGTACTTC.

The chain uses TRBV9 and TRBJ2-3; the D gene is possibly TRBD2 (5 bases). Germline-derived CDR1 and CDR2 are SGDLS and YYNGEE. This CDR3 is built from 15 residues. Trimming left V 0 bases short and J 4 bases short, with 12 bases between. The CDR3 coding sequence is TGTGCCAGCAGCGTAGAGGAGGTCAGCGCAGATACGCAGTATTTT. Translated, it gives CASSVEEVSADTQYF.

The CDR3 here is CASRRGLDGNYGYTF. CDR3 sequence (DNA): TGTGCCAGCAGGCGAGGACTTGACGGGAACTATGGCTACACCTTC. The V gene is TRBV6-1, the J gene TRBJ1-2, with D uncertain. CDR3 length equals 15 residues. CDR1 is MNHNS, CDR2 SASEGT, per germline. Deletions cut 6 bases from V and 2 bases from J, with 16 bases between.

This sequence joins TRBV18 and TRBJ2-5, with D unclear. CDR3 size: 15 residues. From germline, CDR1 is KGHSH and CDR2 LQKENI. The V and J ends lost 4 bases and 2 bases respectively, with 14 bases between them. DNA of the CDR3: TGTGCCAGCTCACTGCGGTCTGCAATACAAGAGACCCAGTACTTC. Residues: CASSLRSAIQETQYF.

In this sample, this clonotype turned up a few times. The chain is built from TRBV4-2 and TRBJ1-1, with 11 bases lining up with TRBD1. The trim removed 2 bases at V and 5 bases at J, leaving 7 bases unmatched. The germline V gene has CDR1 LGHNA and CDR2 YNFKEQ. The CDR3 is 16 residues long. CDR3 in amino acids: CASSQRVGTGGTEAFF. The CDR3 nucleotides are TGTGCCAGCAGCCAAAGGGTAGGGACAGGGGGAACTGAAGCTTTCTTT.

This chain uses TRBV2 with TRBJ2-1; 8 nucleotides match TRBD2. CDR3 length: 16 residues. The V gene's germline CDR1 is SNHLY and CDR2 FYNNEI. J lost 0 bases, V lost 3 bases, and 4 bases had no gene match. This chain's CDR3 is CASSDYGTSSYNEQFF. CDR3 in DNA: TGTGCCAGCAGTGACTACGGGACTAGCTCCTACAATGAGCAGTTCTTC.

The CDR3 region has the DNA TGTGCCAGCAGCCAGCGGGGGGCTGGCACCGGGGAGCTGTTTTTT. It yields the protein CASSQRGAGTGELFF. The rearrangement joins TRBV12-3 or TRBV12-4 to TRBJ2-2; 9 bases align to TRBD2. There are 15 residues in the CDR3. V trimming: 6 bases; J trimming: 4 bases; junction bases outside the gene matches: 6.

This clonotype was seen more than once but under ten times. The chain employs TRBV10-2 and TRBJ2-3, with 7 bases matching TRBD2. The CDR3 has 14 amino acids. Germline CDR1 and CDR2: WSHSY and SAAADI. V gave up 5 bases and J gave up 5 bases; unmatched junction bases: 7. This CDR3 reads CASSIGLEGDTQYF. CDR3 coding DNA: TGCGCCAGCAGTATAGGACTAGAAGGAGATACGCAGTATTTT.

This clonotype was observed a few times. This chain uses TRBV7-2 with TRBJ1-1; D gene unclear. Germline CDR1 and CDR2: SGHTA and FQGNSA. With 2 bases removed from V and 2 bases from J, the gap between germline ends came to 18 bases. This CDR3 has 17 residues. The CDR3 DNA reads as TGTGCCAGCAGCTTAATACGGTCGGGGTACGGAAACACTGAAGCTTTCTTT. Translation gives CASSLIRSGYGNTEAFF. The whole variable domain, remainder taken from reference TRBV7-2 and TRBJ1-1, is GAGVSQSPSNKVTEKGKDVELRCDPISGHTALYWYRQSLGQGLEFLIYFQGNSAPDKSGLPSDRFSAERTGGSVSTLTIQRTQQEDSAVYLCASSLIRSGYGNTEAFFGQGTRLTVV.

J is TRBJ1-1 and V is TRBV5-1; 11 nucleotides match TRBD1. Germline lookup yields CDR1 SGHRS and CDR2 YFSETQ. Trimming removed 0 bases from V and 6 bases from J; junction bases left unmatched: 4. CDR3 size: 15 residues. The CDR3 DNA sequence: TGCGCCAGCAGCTTGGCTGGACAGGGGGCATCTGAAGCTTTCTTT. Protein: CASSLAGQGASEAFF.

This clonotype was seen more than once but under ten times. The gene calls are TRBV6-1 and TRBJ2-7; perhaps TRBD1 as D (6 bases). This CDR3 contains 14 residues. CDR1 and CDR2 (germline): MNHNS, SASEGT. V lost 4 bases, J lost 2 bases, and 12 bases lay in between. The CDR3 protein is CASSVTDRTYEQYV. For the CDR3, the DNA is TGTGCCAGCAGTGTTACGGACAGAACCTACGAGCAGTACGTC.

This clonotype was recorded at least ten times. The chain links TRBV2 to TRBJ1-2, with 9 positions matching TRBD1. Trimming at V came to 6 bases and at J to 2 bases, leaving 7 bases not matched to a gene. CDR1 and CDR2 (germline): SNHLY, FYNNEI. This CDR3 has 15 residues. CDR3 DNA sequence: TGTGCCAGCAGCCCTAACAGGGGGCCCAACTATGGCTACACCTTC. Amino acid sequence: CASSPNRGPNYGYTF.